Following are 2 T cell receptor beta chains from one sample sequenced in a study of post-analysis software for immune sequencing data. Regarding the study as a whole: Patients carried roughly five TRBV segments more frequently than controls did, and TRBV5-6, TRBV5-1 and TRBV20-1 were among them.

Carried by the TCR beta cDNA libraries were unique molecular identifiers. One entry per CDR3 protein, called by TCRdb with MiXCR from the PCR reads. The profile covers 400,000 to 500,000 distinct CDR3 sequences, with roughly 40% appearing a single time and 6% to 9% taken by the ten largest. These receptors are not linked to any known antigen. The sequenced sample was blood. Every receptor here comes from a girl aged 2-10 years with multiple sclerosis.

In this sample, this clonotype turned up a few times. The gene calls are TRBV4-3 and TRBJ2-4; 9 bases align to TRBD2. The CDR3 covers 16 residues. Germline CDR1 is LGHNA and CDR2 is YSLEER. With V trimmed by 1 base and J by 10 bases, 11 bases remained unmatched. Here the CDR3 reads CASSQVAGASQGIQYF. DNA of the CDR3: TGCGCCAGCAGCCAAGTAGCGGGAGCGAGCCAGGGGATTCAGTACTTC.

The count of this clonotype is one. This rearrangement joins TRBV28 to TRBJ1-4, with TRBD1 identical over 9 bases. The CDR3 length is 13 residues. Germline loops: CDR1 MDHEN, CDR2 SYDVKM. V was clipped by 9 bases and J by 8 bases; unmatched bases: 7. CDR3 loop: CASRTGGKEKLFF. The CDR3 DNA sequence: TGTGCCAGTCGTACAGGGGGCAAAGAAAAACTGTTTTTT.